Below are 25 T cell receptor beta chains sequenced from a single sample in a study of shared clonotypes between healthy human individuals. Sequencing was performed with immunoSEQ multiplex PCR; in TCRdb, only in-frame clones are kept and a portion is missing. The top ten hold 0.3% to 0.45% of the sample, which has about 2.3 million clones, less than 95% seen once. Specimen: naive CD4+ T cells from PBMCs. Subset reported: CD45RA+ positively selected. The receptors come from a man younger than 35 in good health. Some clones in this sample may be carry-over from other donors' samples.

The V call is TRBV28, the J call TRBJ1-4, with a possible D match to TRBD1 (5 bases). The CDR3 contains 19 residues. V lost 4 bases, J lost 1 base, and 22 bases lay in between. Germline lookup yields CDR1 MDHEN and CDR2 SYDVKM. CDR3 region: CASSSPGRPEGQTNEKLFF. The CDR3 DNA reads TGTGCCAGCAGTTCCCCGGGACGCCCAGAGGGGCAAACTAATGAAAAACTGTTTTTT.

The gene calls are TRBV5-1 and TRBJ2-7; TRBD2 might be the D (7 bases). There are 16 residues in the CDR3. The V gene lost 2 bases and the J gene lost 7 bases, with 22 bases spanning the gap. The germline V gene encodes CDR1 SGHRS and CDR2 YFSETQ. The CDR3 bases are TGCGCCAGCAGCTTTGGGGGGGCCCCCGCTACGGGTGAGCAGTACTTC. Translating it yields CASSFGGAPATGEQYF.

The chain uses TRBV7-2 and TRBJ2-7; TRBD1 aligns across 7 bases. V gave up 6 bases and J gave up 0 bases; unmatched junction bases: 8. The CDR3 runs to 15 residues. Germline CDR1 is SGHTA and CDR2 is FQGNSA. The CDR3 coding sequence is TGTGCCAGCAGTTATACAGGGGCGAACTCCTACGAGCAGTACTTC. Translated, it gives CASSYTGANSYEQYF.

The CDR3 bases are TGTGCCAGCAGTGAAGAGTTGCGGACAGGTACATACTTC. This gives the protein CASSEELRTGTYF. This chain joins TRBV2 and TRBJ2-7; 7 nucleotides align to TRBD1. CDR1 SNHLY and CDR2 FYNNEI come from the germline V gene. V lost 1 base and J lost 13; bases outside the gene matches: 10. The CDR3 runs 13 residues.

V is TRBV9 and J is TRBJ2-7, with TRBD1 matching over 7 bases. The CDR3 length is 14 residues. Germline V gene lookup returns CDR1 SGDLS and CDR2 YYNGEE. After removal of 3 bases from V and 6 bases from J, the junction contained 9 bases not matched to a gene. CDR3 DNA sequence: TGTGCCAGCAGCGCTATACAGGGGTCAGGCGAGCAGTACTTC. Protein: CASSAIQGSGEQYF.

The chain recombines TRBV28 with TRBJ2-3; the match to TRBD2 covers 7 bases. CDR3 size: 12 residues. V shed 5 bases, J shed 4 bases, and the junction held 0 bases outside the gene matches. CDR1 MDHEN and CDR2 SYDVKM come from the germline V gene. The CDR3: CASSRGADTQYF. The CDR3 DNA reads as TGTGCCAGCAGTCGGGGGGCAGATACGCAGTATTTT.

With regard to this clone: Other nucleotide sequences from this sample produce the same CDR3. V is TRBV27 and J is TRBJ1-1, with 7 bases matching TRBD1. CDR3 length: 14 residues. The ends lost 5 bases at V and 1 base at J; junction bases unmatched: 4. Germline V lookup: CDR1 MNHEY, CDR2 SMNVEV (reference sequence). The CDR3 region is CASSRTGRNTEAFF. Here the CDR3 DNA reads TGTGCCAGCAGTCGGACAGGTAGGAACACTGAAGCTTTCTTT.

A note on this clone: This specimen includes other DNA sequences encoding the same CDR3. The chain combines TRBV9 with TRBJ1-5; no reliable D call. Germline loops: CDR1 SGDLS, CDR2 YYNGEE. The CDR3 runs to 14 residues. Trimming pared 0 bases from V and 1 base from J, leaving 5 bases between. The CDR3 DNA reads as TGTGCCAGCAGCGTAGAAGCCAGCAATCAGCCCCAGCATTTT. This encodes CASSVEASNQPQHF. Supplemented by reference TRBV9 and TRBJ1-5, the full variable domain reads DSGVTQTPKHLITATGQRVTLRCSPRSGDLSVYWYQQSLDQGLQFLIQYYNGEERAKGNILERFSAQQFPDLHSELNLSSLELGDSALYFCASSVEASNQPQHFGDGTRLSIL.

This clone has only one observation. The chain carries TRBV6-6 and TRBJ2-7; 8 bases map to TRBD2. There are 13 residues in the CDR3. Looked up from germline, CDR1 is MNHNY and CDR2 is SVGAGI (reference sequence). With V trimmed by 8 bases and J by 3 bases, 6 bases remained unmatched. As DNA, the CDR3 is TGTGCCAGCCTTAGCGGGATCAACTACGAGCAGTACTTC. This gives the protein CASLSGINYEQYF.

V usage is TRBV10-1 and J usage is TRBJ2-2; 8 bases agree with TRBD2. The CDR3 runs 15 residues. Germline V CDR1 and CDR2: WNHNN, SYGVQD (reference sequence). V was clipped by 4 bases and J by 2 bases; unmatched bases: 3. The CDR3 bases are TGCGCCAGCAGTGTTCTAGCGGGTAACACCGGGGAGCTGTTTTTT. It yields the protein CASSVLAGNTGELFF.

Notes on this clone: Additional DNA sequences in this sample encode the identical CDR3. V gene TRBV6-1 combines with J gene TRBJ2-7, with unresolved D. The CDR3 loop spans 14 amino acids. In germline, CDR1 is MNHNS, CDR2 SASEGT. Trimming cost V 0 bases and J 1 base, with 7 bases left between them. Written as DNA, the CDR3 is TGTGCCAGCAGTGAAGCGCACCGATCCTACGAGCAGTACTTC. Translated: CASSEAHRSYEQYF.

The chain combines TRBV10-3 with TRBJ2-5; 10 bases align to TRBD2. The end of the DNA aligns better with TRBJ2-7, so the J call may be wrong. The CDR3 is 14 residues long. Germline assignment: CDR1 ENHRY and CDR2 SYGVKD. DNA of the CDR3: TGTGCCACACAATACACTAGCGGGGCCTACGAGCAGTACTTC. This translates into CATQYTSGAYEQYF.

The chain combines TRBV5-4 with TRBJ2-1; 10 positions match TRBD2. The CDR3 is 15 amino acids. CDR1 is SGHNT, CDR2 YYREEE, per germline (reference sequence). J was trimmed by 8 bases and V by 0 bases; bases with no gene match: 5. The CDR3 DNA is TGTGCCAGCAGCTTGGATACTAGCGGGAATCATGAGCAGTTCTTC. Translated: CASSLDTSGNHEQFF.

The chain carries TRBV5-4 and TRBJ2-4; TRBD1 aligns across 9 bases. This CDR3 region has 16 residues. The J segment lost 8 bases and the V segment lost 0 bases, leaving 9 bases of the junction unmatched. Germline V gene data show CDR1 as SGHNT and CDR2 as YYREEE (reference sequence). CDR3 loop: CASSLDPGTGKDIQYF. The CDR3 nucleotides are TGTGCCAGCAGCTTGGACCCCGGGACAGGGAAAGACATTCAGTACTTC.

The chain's CDR3 is CASSPKGGRDSYEQYF. CDR3 coding DNA: TGTGCCAGCAGCCCGAAGGGCGGGAGGGACTCCTACGAGCAGTACTTC. The chain recombines TRBV11-1 with TRBJ2-7; 9 nucleotides line up with TRBD2. The CDR3 has 16 amino acids. J was trimmed by 0 bases and V by 5 bases; bases with no gene match: 8. Germline V gives CDR1 SGHAT, CDR2 FQDESV (reference sequence).

The CDR3, as DNA: TGCAGCGTCCGTGGGACAGGGGACCGACAGGGAAACACCATATATTTT. As protein: CSVRGTGDRQGNTIYF. The rearrangement joins TRBV29-1 to TRBJ1-3, with 10 bases identical to TRBD1. The germline gives CDR1 SQVTM, CDR2 ANQGSEA. This CDR3 has 16 amino acids. With 6 bases clipped from V and 4 bases from J, the junction kept 12 bases outside the gene matches.

Turning to this clone: The same CDR3 is also encoded by other DNA sequences in this sample. The rearrangement uses TRBV7-2 and TRBJ2-7; a weak D match, TRBD2 (6 bases). V was shortened by 6 bases and J by 4 bases, with 10 bases between the two germline ends. The germline gives CDR1 SGHTA, CDR2 FQGNSA. This CDR3 is 12 amino acids long. The CDR3 loop is CASSLSGYEQYF. The CDR3 nucleotides read TGTGCCAGCAGTCTTAGCGGTTACGAGCAGTACTTC.

The chain joins TRBV5-8 to TRBJ2-7; possibly TRBD2 for D (6 bases). Per the germline V gene, CDR1 is SGHTS and CDR2 is YDEGEE. With 2 bases removed from V and 0 bases from J, the gap between germline ends came to 15 bases. The CDR3 extends over 16 amino acids. The CDR3 reads CASSFRGTESSYEQYF. CDR3 in DNA: TGTGCCAGCAGCTTTCGAGGGACTGAGAGCTCCTACGAGCAGTACTTC.

The chain recombines TRBV28 with TRBJ1-5; 8 bases are a match to TRBD1. J gave up 6 bases and V 4 bases, and 8 bases lay outside the gene matches. The CDR3 totals 15 residues. The germline V gene has CDR1 MDHEN and CDR2 SYDVKM. CDR3 loop: CASSYLRQGSQPQHF. CDR3 DNA sequence: TGTGCCAGCAGTTACCTTCGACAGGGGAGTCAGCCCCAGCATTTT.

This clone was counted a single time. This chain uses TRBV10-2 with TRBJ2-7; the D gene is possibly TRBD2 (5 bases). V lost 4 bases and J 0 bases, leaving 10 bases between the germline ends. The germline CDR1 and CDR2 sequences are WSHSY and SAAADI. The length of the CDR3 is 14 residues. DNA of the CDR3: TGCGCCAGCAGTGGAGTAGGGAGCTCCTACGAGCAGTACTTC. Translation gives CASSGVGSSYEQYF.

The chain links TRBV4-1 to TRBJ2-7; 11 bases are shared with TRBD2. Germline V gives CDR1 MGHRA, CDR2 YSYEKL. The CDR3 has 19 residues. V was pared by 3 bases and J by 5 bases, with 18 bases of the junction left unmatched. CDR3 in amino acids: CASSQDFNSGRAVFHEQYF. The DNA of the CDR3 is TGCGCCAGCAGCCAGGACTTCAATAGCGGGAGGGCAGTCTTCCACGAGCAGTACTTC.

The gene calls are TRBV7-3 and TRBJ2-1; D is unresolved. Germline V gene sequence: CDR1 SGHTA, CDR2 FQGTGA. Trimming took off 5 bases at V and 4 bases at J, with 15 bases between the two ends. CDR3 length: 15 amino acids. The CDR3 loop reads CASSPVGNSYNEQFF. CDR3 nucleotides: TGTGCCAGCAGCCCAGTGGGGAATTCTTACAATGAGCAGTTCTTC.

The V and J genes are TRBV6-6 and TRBJ1-1; D gene unclear. Germline CDR1 MNHNY, CDR2 SVGAGI (reference sequence). V lost 8 bases to trimming and J lost 8 bases, with 18 bases between them. This CDR3 comprises 13 residues. The CDR3 loop is CASAKNSGGEAFF. The CDR3 coding sequence is TGTGCCAGCGCCAAAAATTCGGGCGGAGAAGCTTTCTTT.

V gene TRBV6-5 combines with J gene TRBJ2-5; D call uncertain. The CDR3 is made up of 15 amino acids. Germline loops: CDR1 MNHEY, CDR2 SVGAGI. V was cut by 6 bases and J by 3 bases, with 17 bases left in between. CDR3 sequence (DNA): TGTGCCAGCAGAAGTCCAAAGGTTAGGGAAGAGACCCAGTACTTC. Translated, it gives CASRSPKVREETQYF.

The rearrangement uses TRBV5-4 and TRBJ2-1, with D maybe TRBD2 (5 bases). CDR3 length: 15 amino acids. Trimming pared 4 bases from V and 3 bases from J, leaving 14 bases between. Germline V gene sequence: CDR1 SGHNT, CDR2 YYREEE (reference sequence). CDR3 nucleotides: TGTGCCAGCAGCAAGGGTGGACTGGACTACAATGAGCAGTTCTTC. Translating gives CASSKGGLDYNEQFF.